What follows describes a single T cell receptor (beta chain). The sample comes from a study of blood T cell repertoires in COVID-19. The participants were between roughly 18 and 89 years old and came from under 25 US areas. Recovered status in Cohort 3 required two negative PCRs, clearance, or symptom resolution. Germline V CDR1 and CDR2: MDHEN, SYDVKM. Losses at the gene ends were 7 bases for V and 5 bases for J; bases not matched to a gene: 9. The length of the CDR3 is 14 residues. The data were produced by immunoSEQ multiplex PCR, yet TCRdb's version contains in-frame clones alone and is incomplete. There are 110,000 to 150,000 clones in the sample; roughly 80% occur only once, and 9.2% lies in the top ten.

Source material: PBMCs or T cells enriched from blood (not recorded which). This chain joins TRBV28 and TRBJ2-7; TRBD1 agrees at 9 bases. This clonotype originated in a man aged 50 or older who had recovered from COVID-19. CDR3 loop: CASMYLTGGDEQYF. CDR3 DNA: TGTGCCAGCATGTACCTTACAGGGGGCGACGAGCAGTACTTC.